This T cell receptor beta chain was obtained from a study of blood T cell repertoires in COVID-19. On the study more broadly: Samples taken during acute and convalescent COVID-19 were collected in the United States, Italy and Spain. Nucleic acid was either cDNA or gDNA, and it came from T cells, B-cell-depleted T cells, or PBMCs.

In the original processing: Cell counts per sample came from amplifying reference gene primers. Method: immunoSEQ multiplex PCR; TCRdb's copy keeps in-frame clones and lacks some. That table supplies the V and J calls and clone size; D and trimming were determined from the DNA. The data contain hundreds of thousands of clones, just under 85% of them singletons. V was pared by 1 base and J by 4 bases, with 3 bases of the junction left unmatched. From germline, CDR1 is MGHRA and CDR2 YSYEKL. The CDR3 totals 15 residues. The rearrangement uses TRBV4-1 and TRBJ2-1, with 8 bases that match TRBD2. Input material: peripheral blood. The clonotype was recovered from a woman between 50 and 59 years old with active or convalescent COVID-19. Here the CDR3 reads CASSQGSGKYNEQFF. The DNA of the CDR3 is TGCGCCAGCAGCCAAGGTAGCGGGAAGTACAATGAGCAGTTCTTC.